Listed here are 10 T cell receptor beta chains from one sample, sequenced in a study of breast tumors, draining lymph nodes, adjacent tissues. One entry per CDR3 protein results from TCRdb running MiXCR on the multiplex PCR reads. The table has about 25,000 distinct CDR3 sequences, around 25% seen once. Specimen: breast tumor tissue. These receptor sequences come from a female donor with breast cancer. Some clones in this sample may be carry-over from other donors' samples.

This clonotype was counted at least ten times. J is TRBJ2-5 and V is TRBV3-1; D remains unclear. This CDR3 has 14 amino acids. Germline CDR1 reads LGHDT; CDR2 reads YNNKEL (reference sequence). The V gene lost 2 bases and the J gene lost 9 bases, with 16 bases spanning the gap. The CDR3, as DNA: TGTGCCAGCAGCCAAACGACCCCGGGTGGGGCCCAGTACTTC. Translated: CASSQTTPGGAQYF.

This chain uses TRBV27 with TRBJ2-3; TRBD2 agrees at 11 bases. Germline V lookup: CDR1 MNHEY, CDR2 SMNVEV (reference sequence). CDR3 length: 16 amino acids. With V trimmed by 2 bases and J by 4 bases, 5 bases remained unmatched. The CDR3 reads CASSLASGRRADTQYF. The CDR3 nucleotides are TGTGCCAGCAGTTTAGCTAGCGGGAGGCGGGCAGATACGCAGTATTTT.

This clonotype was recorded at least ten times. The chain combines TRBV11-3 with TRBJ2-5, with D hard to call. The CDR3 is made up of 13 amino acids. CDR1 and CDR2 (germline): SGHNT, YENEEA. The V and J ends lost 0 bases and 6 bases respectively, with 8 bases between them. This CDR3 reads CASSLDSYQTQYF. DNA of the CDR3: TGTGCCAGCAGCTTAGATTCTTATCAGACCCAGTACTTC.

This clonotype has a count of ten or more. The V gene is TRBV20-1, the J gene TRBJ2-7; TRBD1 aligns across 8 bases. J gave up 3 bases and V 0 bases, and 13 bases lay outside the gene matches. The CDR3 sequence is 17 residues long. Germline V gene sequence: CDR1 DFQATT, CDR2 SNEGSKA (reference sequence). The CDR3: CSARDIPRTGWGYEQYF. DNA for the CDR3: TGCAGTGCTAGAGATATCCCCAGGACAGGGTGGGGCTACGAGCAGTACTTC.

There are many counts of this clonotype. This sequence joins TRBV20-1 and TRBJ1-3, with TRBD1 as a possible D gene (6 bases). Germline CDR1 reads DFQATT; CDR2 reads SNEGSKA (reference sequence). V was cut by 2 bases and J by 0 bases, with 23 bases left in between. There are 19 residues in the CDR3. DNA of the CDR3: TGCAGTGCTAGAAAACCGCAACAGGGTTTCCCATACTCTGGAAACACCATATATTTT. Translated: CSARKPQQGFPYSGNTIYF.

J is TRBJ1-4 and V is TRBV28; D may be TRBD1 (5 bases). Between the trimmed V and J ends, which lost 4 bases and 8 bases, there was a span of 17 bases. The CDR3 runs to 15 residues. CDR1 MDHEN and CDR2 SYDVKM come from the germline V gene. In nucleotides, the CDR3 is TGTGCCAGCAGTTCACGACGAGGGGATGGAGAAAAACTGTTTTTT. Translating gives CASSSRRGDGEKLFF.

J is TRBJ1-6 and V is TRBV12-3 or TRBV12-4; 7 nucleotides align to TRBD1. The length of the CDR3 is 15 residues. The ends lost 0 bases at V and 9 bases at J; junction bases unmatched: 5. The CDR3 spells CASSLAGTAGSPLHF. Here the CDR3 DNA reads TGTGCCAGCAGTTTAGCCGGGACAGCAGGTTCACCCCTCCACTTT.

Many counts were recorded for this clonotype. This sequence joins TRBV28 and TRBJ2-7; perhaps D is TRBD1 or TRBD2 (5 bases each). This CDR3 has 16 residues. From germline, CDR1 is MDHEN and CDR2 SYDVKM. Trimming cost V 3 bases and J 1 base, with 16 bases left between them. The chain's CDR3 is CASSFKFGTDSYEQYF. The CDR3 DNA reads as TGTGCCAGCAGTTTCAAATTCGGGACGGATTCCTACGAGCAGTACTTC.

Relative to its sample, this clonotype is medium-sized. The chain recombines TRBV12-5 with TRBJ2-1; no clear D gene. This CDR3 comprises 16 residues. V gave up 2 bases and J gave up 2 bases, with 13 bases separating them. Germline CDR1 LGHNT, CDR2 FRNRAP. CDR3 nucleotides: TGTGCTAGTGGTTTGTATCCTACGCTAACCTACAATGAGCAGTTCTTC. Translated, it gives CASGLYPTLTYNEQFF. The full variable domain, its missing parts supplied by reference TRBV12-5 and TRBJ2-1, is DARVTQTPRHKVTEMGQEVTMRCQPILGHNTVFWYRQTMMQGLELLAYFRNRAPLDDSGMPKDRFSAEMPDATLATLKIQPSEPRDSAVYFCASGLYPTLTYNEQFFGPGTRLTVL.

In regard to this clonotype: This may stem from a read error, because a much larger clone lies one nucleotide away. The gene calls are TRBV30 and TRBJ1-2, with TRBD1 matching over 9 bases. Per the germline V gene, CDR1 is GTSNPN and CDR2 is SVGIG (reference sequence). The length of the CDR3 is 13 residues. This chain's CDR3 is CSWTGEGAYGYTF. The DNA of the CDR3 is TGTTCCTGGACAGGGGAGGGGGCCTATGGCTACACCTTC.